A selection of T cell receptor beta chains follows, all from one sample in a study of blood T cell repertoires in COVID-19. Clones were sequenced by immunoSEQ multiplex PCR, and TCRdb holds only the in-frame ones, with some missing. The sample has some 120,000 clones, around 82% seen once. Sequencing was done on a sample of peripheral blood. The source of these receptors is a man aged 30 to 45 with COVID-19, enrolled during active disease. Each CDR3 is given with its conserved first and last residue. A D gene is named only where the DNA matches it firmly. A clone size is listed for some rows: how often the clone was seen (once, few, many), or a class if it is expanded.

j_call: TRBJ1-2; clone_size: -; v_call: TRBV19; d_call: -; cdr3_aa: CASSAERGRANYGYTF; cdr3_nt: TGTGCCAGTAGTGCAGAAAGGGGAAGAGCTAACTATGGCTACACCTTC
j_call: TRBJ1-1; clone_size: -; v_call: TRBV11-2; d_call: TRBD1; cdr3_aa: CASSLAGQRHEAFF; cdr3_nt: TGTGCCAGCAGCTTAGCGGGACAGCGCCATGAAGCTTTCTTT
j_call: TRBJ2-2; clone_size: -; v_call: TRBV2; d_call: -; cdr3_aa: CASRRGTTNTGELFF; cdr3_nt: TGTGCCAGCAGGAGGGGGACTACTAACACCGGGGAGCTGTTTTTT
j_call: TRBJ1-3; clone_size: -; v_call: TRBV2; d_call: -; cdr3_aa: CASSYSGDGNTIYF; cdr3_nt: TGTGCCAGCAGTTACTCAGGGGATGGAAACACCATATATTTT
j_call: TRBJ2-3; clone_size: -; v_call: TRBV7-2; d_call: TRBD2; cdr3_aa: CASSLRYGGAGDTQYF; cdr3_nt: TGTGCCAGCAGCTTACGTTACGGGGGGGCGGGTGATACGCAGTATTTT
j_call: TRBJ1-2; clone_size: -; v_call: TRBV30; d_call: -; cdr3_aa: CAWSDGVYGYTF; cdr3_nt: TGTGCCTGGAGTGACGGGGTTTACGGCTACACCTTC
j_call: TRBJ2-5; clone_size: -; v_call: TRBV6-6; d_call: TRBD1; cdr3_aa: CASSGDSATETQYF; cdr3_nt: TGTGCCAGCAGTGGGGACAGTGCCACCGAGACCCAGTACTTC
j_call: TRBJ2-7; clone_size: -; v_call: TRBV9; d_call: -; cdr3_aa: CASSVGDSLSYEQYF; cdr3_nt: TGTGCCAGCAGCGTAGGGGACTCCCTCTCCTACGAGCAGTACTTC
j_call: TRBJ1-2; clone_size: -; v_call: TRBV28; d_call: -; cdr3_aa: CASMEGDYGYTF; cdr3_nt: TGTGCCAGCATGGAGGGCGACTATGGCTACACCTTC
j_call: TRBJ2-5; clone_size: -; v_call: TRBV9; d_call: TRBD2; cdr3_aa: CASSSRGGQETQYF; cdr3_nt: TGTGCCAGCAGCTCCCGGGGGGGGCAAGAGACCCAGTACTTC
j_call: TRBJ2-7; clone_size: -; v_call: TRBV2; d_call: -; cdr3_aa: CASRDSNYEQYF; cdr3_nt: TGTGCCAGCAGGGACAGTAACTACGAGCAGTACTTC
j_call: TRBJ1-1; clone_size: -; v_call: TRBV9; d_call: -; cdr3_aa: CASSVGGDTEAFF; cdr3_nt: TGTGCCAGCAGCGTAGGAGGAGACACTGAAGCTTTCTTT
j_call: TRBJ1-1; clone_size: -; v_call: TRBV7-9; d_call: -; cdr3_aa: CASSPDYNTEAFF; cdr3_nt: TGTGCCAGCAGCCCGGACTACAACACTGAAGCTTTCTTT
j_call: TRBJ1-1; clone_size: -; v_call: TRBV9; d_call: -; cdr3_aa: CASSARFPGDVLAFF; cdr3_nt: TGTGCCAGCAGCGCCCGATTTCCGGGGGACGTACTGGCTTTCTTT
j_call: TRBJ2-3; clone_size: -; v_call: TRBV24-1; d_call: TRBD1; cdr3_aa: CATSDPGQGGLADTQYF; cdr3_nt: TGTGCCACCAGTGATCCCGGACAGGGAGGTTTGGCCGATACGCAGTATTTT
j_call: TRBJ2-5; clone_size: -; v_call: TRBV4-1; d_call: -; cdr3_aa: CASSRSGTDQETQYF; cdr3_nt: TGCGCCAGCAGCCGATCGGGGACTGACCAAGAGACCCAGTACTTC
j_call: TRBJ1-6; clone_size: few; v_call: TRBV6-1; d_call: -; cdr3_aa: CASNEITSSPLHF; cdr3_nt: TGTGCCAGCAATGAAATAACATCTTCACCCCTCCACTTT
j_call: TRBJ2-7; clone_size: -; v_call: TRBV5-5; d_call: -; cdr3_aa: CASSAGRGFYEQYF; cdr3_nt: TGTGCCAGCAGCGCGGGCAGGGGATTCTACGAGCAGTACTTC
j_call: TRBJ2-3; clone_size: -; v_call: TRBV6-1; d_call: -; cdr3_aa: CASSGDTELGTDTQYF; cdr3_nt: TGTGCCAGCAGTGGAGATACAGAATTAGGCACAGATACGCAGTATTTT
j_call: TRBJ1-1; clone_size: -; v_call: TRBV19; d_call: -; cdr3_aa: CASSIQGPNTEAFF; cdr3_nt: TGTGCCAGTAGTATACAGGGCCCCAACACTGAAGCTTTCTTT
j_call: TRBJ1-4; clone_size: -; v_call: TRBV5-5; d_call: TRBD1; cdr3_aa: CASSREPGTGGEKLFF; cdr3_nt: TGTGCCAGCAGCCGGGAGCCCGGGACAGGGGGCGAAAAACTGTTTTTT
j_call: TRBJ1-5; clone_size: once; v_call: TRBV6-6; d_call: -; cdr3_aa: CASSTDTQPQHF; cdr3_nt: TGTGCCAGCAGCACAGACACTCAGCCCCAGCATTTT
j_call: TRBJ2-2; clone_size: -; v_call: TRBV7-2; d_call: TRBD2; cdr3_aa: CASSALAGGRELFF; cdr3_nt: TGTGCCAGCAGCGCACTAGCGGGGGGGCGGGAGCTGTTTTTT
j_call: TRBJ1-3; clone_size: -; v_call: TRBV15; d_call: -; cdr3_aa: CATSRQNRASGNTIYF; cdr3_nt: TGTGCCACCAGCAGACAGAACAGGGCGTCTGGAAACACCATATATTTT
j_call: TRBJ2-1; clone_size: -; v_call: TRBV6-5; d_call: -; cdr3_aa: CASSPLRNEQFF; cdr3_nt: TGTGCCAGCAGCCCACTCCGCAATGAGCAGTTCTTC
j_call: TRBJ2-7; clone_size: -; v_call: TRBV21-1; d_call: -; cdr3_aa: CASSETTGAPSSYEQYF; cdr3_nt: TGTGCCAGCAGCGAAACCACAGGGGCGCCGAGCTCCTACGAGCAGTACTTC
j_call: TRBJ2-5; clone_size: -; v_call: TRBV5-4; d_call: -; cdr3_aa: CASSLDTEGTQYF; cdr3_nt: TGTGCCAGCAGCTTGGACACGGAGGGGACCCAGTACTTC
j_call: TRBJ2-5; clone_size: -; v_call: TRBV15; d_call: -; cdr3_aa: CATSRDVREETQYF; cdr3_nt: TGTGCCACCAGCAGAGATGTTCGGGAAGAGACCCAGTACTTC
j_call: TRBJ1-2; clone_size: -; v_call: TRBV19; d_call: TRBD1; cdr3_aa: CASSILAGGRSYTF; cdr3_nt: TGTGCCAGTAGTATCCTGGCAGGGGGAAGAAGCTACACCTTC
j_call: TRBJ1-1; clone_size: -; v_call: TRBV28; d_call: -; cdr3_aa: CASSLWGRGTEAFF; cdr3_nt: TGTGCCAGCAGTTTATGGGGAAGGGGAACTGAAGCTTTCTTT
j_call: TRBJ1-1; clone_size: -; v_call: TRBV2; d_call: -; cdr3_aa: CAAWGDGTEAFF; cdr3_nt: TGTGCCGCCTGGGGGGATGGCACTGAAGCTTTCTTT
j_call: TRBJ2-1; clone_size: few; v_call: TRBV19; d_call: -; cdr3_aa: CASSRDFNEQFF; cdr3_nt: TGTGCCAGTAGTCGGGACTTCAATGAGCAGTTCTTC
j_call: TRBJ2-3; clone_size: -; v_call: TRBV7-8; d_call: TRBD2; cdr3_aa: CASSLDQRDLSTDTQYF; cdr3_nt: TGTGCCAGCAGCTTAGATCAGCGGGACCTCAGCACAGATACGCAGTATTTT
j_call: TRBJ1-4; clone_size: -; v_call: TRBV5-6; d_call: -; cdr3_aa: CASSLASVPVNEKLFF; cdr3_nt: TGTGCCAGCAGCTTGGCCTCGGTCCCCGTTAATGAAAAACTGTTTTTT
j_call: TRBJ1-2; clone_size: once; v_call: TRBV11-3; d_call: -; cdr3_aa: CASSLDGNYGYTF; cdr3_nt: TGTGCCAGCAGCTTAGACGGGAACTATGGCTACACCTTC
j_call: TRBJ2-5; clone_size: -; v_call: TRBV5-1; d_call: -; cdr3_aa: CASSLGLADNQETQYF; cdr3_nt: TGCGCCAGCAGCTTGGGGCTAGCAGATAACCAAGAGACCCAGTACTTC
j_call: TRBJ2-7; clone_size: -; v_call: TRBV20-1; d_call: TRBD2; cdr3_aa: CSASSAGASYEQYF; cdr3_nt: TGCAGTGCTAGTTCAGCGGGGGCCTCCTACGAGCAGTACTTC
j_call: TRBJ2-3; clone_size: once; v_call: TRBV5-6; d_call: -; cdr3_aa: CASSLGTPRTDTQYF; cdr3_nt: TGTGCCAGCAGCTTGGGGACTCCCCGCACAGATACGCAGTATTTT
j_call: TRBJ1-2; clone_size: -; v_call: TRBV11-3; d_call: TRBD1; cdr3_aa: CASSWGTANYGYTF; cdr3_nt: TGTGCCAGCAGCTGGGGGACAGCAAACTATGGCTACACCTTC
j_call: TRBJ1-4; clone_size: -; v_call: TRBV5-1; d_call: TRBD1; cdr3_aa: CASRLTGTGNEKLFF; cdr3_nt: TGCGCCAGCAGATTAACCGGGACAGGGAATGAAAAACTGTTTTTT
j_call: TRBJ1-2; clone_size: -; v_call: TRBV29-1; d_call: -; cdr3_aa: CSVESGEANYGYTF; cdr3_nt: TGCAGCGTTGAATCGGGAGAAGCTAACTATGGCTACACCTTC
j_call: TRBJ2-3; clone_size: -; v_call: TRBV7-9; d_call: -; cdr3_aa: CASLQGNTDTQYF; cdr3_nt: TGTGCCAGCTTACAGGGTAACACAGATACGCAGTATTTT
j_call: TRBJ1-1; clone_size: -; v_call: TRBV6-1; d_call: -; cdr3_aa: CASSEDAGATEAFF; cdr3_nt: TGTGCCAGCAGTGAAGACGCGGGTGCCACTGAAGCTTTCTTT
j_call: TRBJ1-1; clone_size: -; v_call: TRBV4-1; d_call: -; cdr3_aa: CASSQDGAGTEAFF; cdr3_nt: TGCGCCAGCAGCCAAGATGGGGCAGGAACGGAAGCTTTCTTT
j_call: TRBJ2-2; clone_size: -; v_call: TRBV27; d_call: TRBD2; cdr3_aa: CASSSLAGAGTGELFF; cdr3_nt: TGTGCCAGCAGTTCCTTAGCGGGGGCGGGCACCGGGGAGCTGTTTTTT
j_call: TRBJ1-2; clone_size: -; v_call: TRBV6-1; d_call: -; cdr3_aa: CASSELAGVYGYTF; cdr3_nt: TGTGCCAGCAGTGAACTCGCAGGGGTCTATGGCTACACCTTC
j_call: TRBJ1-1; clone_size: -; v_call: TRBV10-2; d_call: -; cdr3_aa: CASRTGGMNTEAFF; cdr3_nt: TGCGCCAGCAGGACCGGGGGGATGAACACTGAAGCTTTCTTT
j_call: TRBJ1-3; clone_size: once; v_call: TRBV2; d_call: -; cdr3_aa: CASSVGRGNTIYF; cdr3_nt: TGTGCCAGCAGTGTAGGCAGGGGAAACACCATATATTTT
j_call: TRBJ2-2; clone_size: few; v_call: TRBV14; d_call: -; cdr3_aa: CASSRHEGFTNTGELFF; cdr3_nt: TGTGCCAGCAGCCGCCACGAGGGCTTCACGAACACCGGGGAGCTGTTTTTT
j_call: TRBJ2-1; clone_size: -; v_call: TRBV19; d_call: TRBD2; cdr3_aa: CASSSSSGRGNEQFF; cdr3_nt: TGTGCCAGTAGTTCCTCCAGCGGGAGGGGTAATGAGCAGTTCTTC
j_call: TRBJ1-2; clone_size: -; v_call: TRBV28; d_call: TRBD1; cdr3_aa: CASSFGTGGIYGYTF; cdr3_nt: TGTGCCAGCAGTTTCGGGACAGGGGGGATCTATGGCTACACCTTC
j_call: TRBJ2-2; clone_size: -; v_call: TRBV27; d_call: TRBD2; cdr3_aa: CASSFSSGGTGELFF; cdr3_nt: TGTGCCAGCAGTTTTAGTAGCGGGGGCACCGGGGAGCTGTTTTTT
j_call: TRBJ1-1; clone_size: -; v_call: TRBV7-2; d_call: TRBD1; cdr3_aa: CASSFTGTGVTEAFF; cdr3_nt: TGTGCCAGCAGCTTTACCGGGACAGGGGTAACTGAAGCTTTCTTT
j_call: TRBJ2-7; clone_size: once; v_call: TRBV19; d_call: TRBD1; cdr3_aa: CASSLGQGYEQYF; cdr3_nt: TGTGCCAGTAGCCTGGGACAGGGCTACGAGCAGTACTTC